One sample yielded the 31 T cell receptor beta chains listed below, sequenced in a study of T cell responses to AZD1222 COVID-19 vaccine. Measured with immunoSEQ multiplex PCR; TCRdb has only the in-frame clones, and not every one. The sample lists 140,000 to 150,000 clones; over 90% were seen once. Specimen: peripheral blood, collected on day 0 of AZD1222 vaccination. Receptors originate from an adult in good health.

The V call is TRBV2, the J call TRBJ1-2; the D is unclear. The length of the CDR3 is 13 residues. Germline-derived CDR1 and CDR2 are SNHLY and FYNNEI. V was clipped by 3 bases and J by 4 bases, with 9 bases between them. The CDR3 region has the DNA TGTGCCAGCAGTGATGGGCTCCGCTATGGCTACACCTTC. Translating gives CASSDGLRYGYTF.

This chain uses TRBV5-1 with TRBJ2-3, with 12 bases matching TRBD2. This CDR3 is built from 15 residues. Unmatched junction bases numbered 10, after V lost 0 bases and J lost 14 bases. CDR1 SGHRS and CDR2 YFSETQ come from the germline V gene. The DNA of the CDR3 is TGCGCCAGCAGCTTGGGACTAGCGGGAGATAGTAGTTTGTATTTT. This sequence encodes CASSLGLAGDSSLYF.

The V gene is TRBV2, the J gene TRBJ1-1; TRBD1 is a possible D gene (5 bases). Germline assignment: CDR1 SNHLY and CDR2 FYNNEI. CDR3 length: 12 residues. V lost 7 bases and J 2 bases, leaving 8 bases between the germline ends. The CDR3 DNA reads TGTGCCAGCACCCAGGGAAACACTGAAGCTTTCTTT. Its protein product is CASTQGNTEAFF.

The chain uses TRBV4-1 and TRBJ2-2, with no clear D. Per the germline V gene, CDR1 is MGHRA and CDR2 is YSYEKL. CDR3 length: 14 residues. V lost 4 bases and J lost 2, with 8 bases in between. The CDR3 coding sequence is TGCGCCAGCAGCCTGGGTAGAAACACCGGGGAGCTGTTTTTT. Amino acids: CASSLGRNTGELFF.

The rearrangement uses TRBV5-4 and TRBJ2-1; 14 positions agree with TRBD2. With V trimmed by 4 bases and J by 0 bases, 3 bases remained unmatched. Germline CDR1 is SGHNT and CDR2 is YYREEE (reference sequence). This CDR3 has 17 residues. The CDR3 here is CASSPGTSGSSYNEQFF. The CDR3 DNA reads as TGTGCCAGCAGCCCCGGGACTAGCGGGAGCTCCTACAATGAGCAGTTCTTC.

This rearrangement joins TRBV7-2 to TRBJ2-7; no firm D call. Trimming took 1 base from V and 1 from J, leaving 11 bases between them. This CDR3 has 15 residues. Germline CDR1 is SGHTA and CDR2 is FQGNSA. The CDR3 region has the DNA TGTGCCAGCAGCTTAGATGACCTGATTTCCTACGAGCAGTACTTC. Translation gives CASSLDDLISYEQYF.

The count of this clone is one. The chain links TRBV28 to TRBJ1-4; D not certain. CDR3 length: 16 amino acids. Trimming stripped 5 bases from V and 0 bases from J, with 13 bases between. Germline V gene sequence: CDR1 MDHEN, CDR2 SYDVKM. CDR3 bases: TGTGCCAGCAGTCCACACCAACCTTCAACTAATGAAAAACTGTTTTTT. Protein: CASSPHQPSTNEKLFF.

The gene calls are TRBV7-9 and TRBJ2-1; TRBD2 aligns across 10 bases. The CDR3 consists of 18 residues. V was pared by 5 bases and J by 1 base, with 11 bases of the junction left unmatched. The germline CDR1 and CDR2 sequences are SEHNR and FQNEAQ (reference sequence). The CDR3 loop is CASSLLRTSGQSYNEQFF. Here the CDR3 DNA reads TGTGCCAGCAGCCTACTTAGGACTAGCGGACAATCCTACAATGAGCAGTTCTTC.

This chain connects TRBV6-5 to TRBJ2-5; 8 bases match TRBD1. J gave up 4 bases and V 0 bases, and 4 bases lay outside the gene matches. The germline CDR1 and CDR2 sequences are MNHEY and SVGAGI. CDR3 length: 15 residues. CDR3 DNA: TGTGCCAGCAGTTACTCCGGCAGGGGGCGAGAGACCCAGTACTTC. Encoded protein: CASSYSGRGRETQYF.

CDR3 sequence: CASSLAKQQPQHF. In nucleotides, the CDR3 is TGTGCCAGCAGCTTAGCGAAACAGCAGCCCCAGCATTTT. The chain employs TRBV7-2 and TRBJ1-5; D remains ambiguous. This CDR3 has 13 residues. Germline-derived CDR1 and CDR2 are SGHTA and FQGNSA. Trimming cost V 0 bases and J 7 bases, with 7 bases left between them.

The chain recombines TRBV15 with TRBJ2-2; D is undetermined. Trimming removed 0 bases at V and 7 bases at J, with 9 bases between. From germline, CDR1 is LNHNV and CDR2 YYDKDF (reference sequence). CDR3 length: 14 amino acids. As DNA, the CDR3 is TGTGCCACCAGCAGAGATCGTGGTGGCGGGGAGCTGTTTTTT. This gives the protein CATSRDRGGGELFF.

This sequence joins TRBV7-9 and TRBJ2-7, with D perhaps matching TRBD1 (6 bases). Trimming left V 5 bases short and J 6 bases short, with 17 bases between. CDR1 and CDR2 from the germline V gene are SEHNR and FQNEAQ (reference sequence). The CDR3 consists of 14 residues. The CDR3, as DNA: TGTGCCAGCAGCCCCAGGGGTTCCTCTGGCGAGCAGTACTTC. Translated, it gives CASSPRGSSGEQYF.

The rearrangement joins TRBV10-3 to TRBJ1-4; unclear D gene. Germline CDR1 reads ENHRY; CDR2 reads SYGVKD. CDR3 size: 13 residues. Trimming shortened V by 8 bases and J by 6 bases, and 13 bases separated the two germline ends. CDR3 in amino acids: CAIAPRKDEKLFF. CDR3 sequence (DNA): TGTGCCATCGCTCCTCGGAAAGATGAAAAACTGTTTTTT.

The chain employs TRBV5-4 and TRBJ1-2; D possibly corresponds to TRBD1 (5 bases). Trimming stripped 0 bases from V and 0 bases from J, with 9 bases between. Germline CDR1 reads SGHNT; CDR2 reads YYREEE (reference sequence). This CDR3 is 15 amino acids long. CDR3 bases: TGTGCCAGCAGCTTGGGCTCGGGGGCTAACTATGGCTACACCTTC. It codes for CASSLGSGANYGYTF.

The chain has TRBV6-6 and TRBJ1-5; D gene ambiguous. CDR3 length: 12 residues. CDR1 is MNHNY and CDR2 is SVGAGI in the germline V gene (reference sequence). V lost 2 bases to trimming and J lost 3 bases, with 2 bases between them. Here the CDR3 reads CASSYLNQPQHF. The CDR3 DNA reads as TGTGCCAGCAGTTACCTCAATCAGCCCCAGCATTTT.

The chain carries TRBV10-1 and TRBJ1-4, with unresolved D. Looked up from germline, CDR1 is WNHNN and CDR2 is SYGVQD (reference sequence). Trimming took off 8 bases at V and 0 bases at J, with 19 bases between the two ends. This CDR3 region has 17 residues. CDR3 sequence reads: CASGKHGSIATNEKLFF. In DNA form, the CDR3 reads TGCGCCAGCGGAAAACACGGATCTATTGCAACTAATGAAAAACTGTTTTTT.

This rearrangement joins TRBV4-2 to TRBJ1-1; D might be TRBD1 (5 bases). CDR3 size: 14 residues. In germline, CDR1 is LGHNA, CDR2 YNFKEQ. Trimming cost V 1 base and J 10 bases, with 16 bases left between them. The CDR3 spells CASSQVGTPLIAFF. CDR3 coding DNA: TGTGCCAGCAGCCAAGTTGGGACCCCCTTGATAGCTTTCTTT.

The chain employs TRBV10-3 and TRBJ1-2; no definite D call. Per germline, CDR1 ENHRY and CDR2 SYGVKD. This CDR3 is 14 amino acids long. Trimming took off 3 bases at V and 0 bases at J, with 8 bases between the two ends. CDR3 sequence reads: CAISDSQTNYGYTF. The CDR3 region has the DNA TGTGCCATCAGTGACTCGCAGACTAACTATGGCTACACCTTC.

V is TRBV28 and J is TRBJ2-5; 10 positions agree with TRBD2. V shed 4 bases, J shed 5 bases, and the junction held 7 bases outside the gene matches. Germline V gives CDR1 MDHEN, CDR2 SYDVKM. CDR3 length: 15 amino acids. DNA for the CDR3: TGTGCCAGCAGTTCCGGAGCGGGAGGGGGGGAGACCCAGTACTTC. Protein product: CASSSGAGGGETQYF.

V is TRBV19 and J is TRBJ2-3, with 8 bases lining up with TRBD2. This CDR3 has 16 amino acids. The J segment lost 3 bases and the V segment lost 0 bases, leaving 5 bases of the junction unmatched. Germline CDR1 LNHDA, CDR2 SQIVND (reference sequence). Written as DNA, the CDR3 is TGTGCCAGTAGTATAGAACTAGCGGAGGGGACAGATACGCAGTATTTT. Translation: CASSIELAEGTDTQYF. The complete variable domain, with remaining parts taken from reference TRBV19 and TRBJ2-3, reads DGGITQSPKYLFRKEGQNVTLSCEQNLNHDAMYWYRQDPGQGLRLIYYSQIVNDFQKGDIAEGYSVSREKKESFPLTVTSAQKNPTAFYLCASSIELAEGTDTQYFGPGTRLTVL.

The chain couples TRBV5-1 to TRBJ1-1; D might be TRBD1 (5 bases). This CDR3 has 15 residues. The V end lost 0 bases, the J end lost 2 bases, and 11 bases lay between the germline ends. Germline V CDR1 and CDR2: SGHRS, YFSETQ. The CDR3 DNA sequence: TGCGCCAGCAGCTTGGTTCAGGGTATAAACACTGAAGCTTTCTTT. Protein sequence: CASSLVQGINTEAFF.

The chain carries TRBV30 and TRBJ1-1, with D unclear. The CDR3 spans 11 residues. The V and J ends lost 1 base and 7 bases respectively, with 7 bases between them. Germline V gene sequence: CDR1 GTSNPN, CDR2 SVGIG (reference sequence). CDR3 amino acids: CAWSGGFEAFF. CDR3 nucleotide sequence: TGTGCCTGGAGTGGGGGATTTGAAGCTTTCTTT. The full variable domain, in which reference TRBV30 and TRBJ1-1 provide the parts outside the CDR3, is SQTIHQWPATLVQPVGSPLSLECTVEGTSNPNLYWYRQAAGRGLQLLFYSVGIGQISSEVPQNLSASRPQDRQFILSSKKLLLSDSGFYLCAWSGGFEAFFGQGTRLTVV.

The V call is TRBV7-2, the J call TRBJ2-5; no definite D call. Trimming pared 4 bases from V and 2 bases from J, leaving 8 bases between. The germline V gene has CDR1 SGHTA and CDR2 FQGNSA. CDR3 length: 13 amino acids. CDR3 region: CASSSGRQETQYF. CDR3 coding DNA: TGTGCCAGCAGCTCCGGACGACAAGAGACCCAGTACTTC.

This rearrangement joins TRBV5-8 to TRBJ1-5; D is unresolved. The CDR3 contains 14 residues. Deletions cut 0 bases from V and 6 bases from J, with 10 bases between. The germline V gene has CDR1 SGHTS and CDR2 YDEGEE. The CDR3 DNA is TGTGCCAGCAGCTTGGTCCTGGAAGGTCAGCCCCAGCATTTT. The encoded protein is CASSLVLEGQPQHF. Using reference TRBV5-8 and TRBJ1-5 for the parts outside the CDR3, the full variable domain is EAGVTQSPTHLIKTRGQQATLRCSPISGHTSVYWYQQALGLGLQFLLWYDEGEERNRGNFPPRFSGRQFPNYSSELNVNALELEDSALYLCASSLVLEGQPQHFGDGTRLSIL.

The CDR3 DNA reads as TGTGCCACCAGCAGAGATCTCGCGGCAGATACGCAGTATTTT. This gives the protein CATSRDLAADTQYF. This chain links TRBV15 with TRBJ2-3; D ambiguous. Germline CDR1 LNHNV, CDR2 YYDKDF (reference sequence). The CDR3 has 14 residues. Trimming took 0 bases from V and 4 from J, leaving 8 bases between them.

The V gene is TRBV7-3, the J gene TRBJ2-1, with D possibly being TRBD2 (8 bases). The V end lost 5 bases, the J end lost 7 bases, and 24 bases lay between the germline ends. CDR3 length: 17 amino acids. Germline CDR1 and CDR2: SGHTA and FQGTGA. CDR3: CASSPNGGDSPGNEQFF. As DNA, the CDR3 is TGTGCCAGCAGCCCCAACGGGGGGGACAGCCCGGGGAATGAGCAGTTCTTC.

This chain uses TRBV3-1 (or the pseudogene TRBV3-2) with TRBJ2-2; D might be TRBD2 (6 bases). Germline V gene sequence: CDR1 LGHDT, CDR2 YNNKEL (reference sequence). The CDR3 spans 17 residues. V dropped 0 bases and J dropped 4 bases, with 15 bases sitting between them. CDR3 region: CASSQEFPGELTGELFF. In DNA form, the CDR3 reads TGTGCCAGCAGCCAAGAATTCCCGGGAGAGCTCACCGGGGAGCTGTTTTTT.

The chain joins TRBV10-2 to TRBJ2-1; 8 bases match TRBD2. Trimming at V came to 4 bases and at J to 9 bases, leaving 5 bases not matched to a gene. Germline loops: CDR1 WSHSY, CDR2 SAAADI. The CDR3 is made up of 13 amino acids. The CDR3 DNA is TGCGCCAGCAGTGCGCGGGCGGGGGGTGAGCAGTTCTTC. It is translated as CASSARAGGEQFF.

J is TRBJ1-2 and V is TRBV5-6, with D tentatively TRBD1 (5 bases). CDR3 length: 15 residues. The V end lost 0 bases, the J end lost 2 bases, and 11 bases lay between the germline ends. From germline, CDR1 is SGHDT and CDR2 YYEEEE. DNA of the CDR3: TGTGCCAGCAGCTTGGCGGAGACAGAAAACTATGGCTACACCTTC. It translates to CASSLAETENYGYTF.

This sequence joins TRBV6-5 and TRBJ1-5, with a possible D match to TRBD1 (6 bases). V was trimmed by 10 bases and J by 0 bases, leaving 7 bases between them. Germline-derived CDR1 and CDR2 are MNHEY and SVGAGI. The CDR3 runs to 12 residues. In DNA form, the CDR3 reads TGTGCCACAGGGGTTAGCAATCAGCCCCAGCATTTT. Its protein is CATGVSNQPQHF.

This chain connects TRBV18 to TRBJ1-1; TRBD1 aligns across 9 bases. CDR1 is KGHSH, CDR2 LQKENI, per germline. The junction had 7 bases not matched to a gene; V was cut back by 6 bases and J by 5 bases. The CDR3 has 14 residues. CDR3 nucleotides: TGTGCCAGCTCTTCGGACAGGGGATTGACTGAAGCTTTCTTT. Its translation: CASSSDRGLTEAFF.